A selection of T cell receptor beta chains follows, all from one sample in a study of T cell responses to AZD1222 COVID-19 vaccine. The protocol was immunoSEQ multiplex PCR, while the TCRdb copy is restricted to in-frame clones and leaves out a portion. This sample has about 120,000 clones; about nine tenths occur once, and the top ten carry 14%. The specimen was peripheral blood, collected on day 0 of AZD1222 vaccination. These receptors came from an adult in good health. Each CDR3 is given with its conserved first and last residue.

v_gene,CDR3aa
TRBV5-4,CASSPGLANYEQYF
TRBV18,CASSPQGGSYEQYF
TRBV6-2/TRBV6-3,CASSYYGTSGEDTQYF
TRBV6-1,CASSESRTGGYEKLFF
TRBV6-4,CASSDPEQGQNSPLHF
TRBV28,CASSLGTFYEQYF
TRBV7-9,CASTTSSGQGNEKLFF
TRBV24-1,CATSDFFLRQPNTEAFF
TRBV7-8,CASSLADSGANVLTF
TRBV6-6,CASIPPEDHNEQFF
TRBV12-3/TRBV12-4,CASRRGPGTEAFF
TRBV5-8,CASSFARRTTPNEKLFF
TRBV4-3,CASSQNRGREYTQYF
TRBV5-4,CASSYFPGTGNSQPQHF
TRBV30,CACTRDRANEKLFF
TRBV13,CASSLGRGNYGYTF
TRBV5-1,CASSLAGVGLTDTQYF
TRBV19,CASSIYRGTDTQYF
TRBV28,CASSPDRGPVRRNQPQHF
TRBV6-5,CASYDRPHNEQFF
TRBV27,CASSSLGGGQPQHF
TRBV5-1,CASSPGLAGGPVGGFF
TRBV28,CASSTLGASGNTIYF
TRBV6-2/TRBV6-3,CASSYSKGHGNYEQYF
TRBV6-5,CASSIRVGANTEAFF
TRBV28,CASSLILAGEGGELFF
TRBV7-2,CASSLEAGGLQNEQYF